The clone carrying this TCR beta chain was seen many times. The target antigen is unknown. These data originate in a study of regulatory T cells in long-lasting Graves disease. Study information: The antithyroid drugs taken by newly diagnosed Graves' patients had been used for under 3 months. Study-wide points: Only a small sample size was used, which may have cut accuracy.

The time point was: newly diagnosed GD, antithyroid drugs for less than 3 months. The TCR library was made from RNA that had been extracted from PBMCs in TRIzol. This CDR3 has 17 amino acids. In germline, CDR1 is MNHEY, CDR2 SMNVEV (reference sequence). Trimming cost V 1 base and J 1 base, with 15 bases left between them. Arm-PCR with iRepertoire HTBI primers amplified the CDR3 regions for these TCR beta libraries. TCRdb redid the calling of the multiplex PCR reads with MiXCR, one entry per CDR3 protein. This sample has 200,000 to 250,000 distinct CDR3 sequences, with around 20% found just once. This sequence joins TRBV27 and TRBJ2-3; no reliable D call. The specimen was peripheral blood mononuclear cells (PBMCs), collected at new diagnosis, from a patient treated with antithyroid drugs. This clonotype was sampled from a female donor with Graves disease. CDR3 coding DNA: TGTGCCAGCAGTTTATTAGAGAGCGCTACTCGCACAGATACGCAGTATTTT. Translated, it gives CASSLLESATRTDTQYF.